The rows below give T cell receptor beta chains drawn from one sample of a study of T cells after yellow fever vaccination. Using its own MiXCR run on the 5' RACE reads, TCRdb lists one record per CDR3 protein. The sample shows around 500,000 distinct CDR3 sequences, roughly 22% of them seen only once. The sample here was PBMCs, taken about 21 days after the first yellow fever vaccination. The receptors were sampled from a man between 18 and 29 years old who received the YFV17D yellow fever vaccine. Both conserved end residues are trimmed from each CDR3. Fields, in order: V gene, J gene, CDR3 protein.

>TRBV7-2|TRBJ1-1
ASSRGAGTMNTEAF
>TRBV14|TRBJ2-3
ASSPPRGSGDTQY
>TRBV7-2|TRBJ2-3
ASSLYPLAGVTDTQY
>TRBV5-1|TRBJ2-7
ASSWESSYEQY
>TRBV12-3/TRBV12-4|TRBJ2-5
ASSWRLEYQETQY
>TRBV7-2|TRBJ2-2
ASSSRTGRAGELF
>TRBV4-3|TRBJ2-3
ASSQDRSVTQY
>TRBV28|TRBJ1-2
ASSTPGVYGYT
>TRBV29-1|TRBJ2-7
SVEQAGEQY
>TRBV5-1|TRBJ1-3
ASSLEGEGNTIY
>TRBV7-9|TRBJ2-5
ASSLRGGGQETQY
>TRBV18|TRBJ2-5
ASSPGTRRETQY
>TRBV12-3/TRBV12-4|TRBJ2-1
ASKPRESSYNEQF
>TRBV27|TRBJ1-5
ASSFRTWGEPQH
>TRBV7-2|TRBJ2-2
ASSLNGWAAGELF
>TRBV20-1|TRBJ2-2
SARDFGQGGTGELF
>TRBV7-9|TRBJ2-1
ASSYRLAGGHEQF
>TRBV3-1|TRBJ2-7
ASSQETSYEQY
>TRBV19|TRBJ1-5
ASSAYSGTYNQPQH
>TRBV7-9|TRBJ2-1
ASSKGPAYNEQF
>TRBV3-1|TRBJ2-2
ASSHRPTPNTGELF
>TRBV7-2|TRBJ2-2
ASSLAEVAGELF
>TRBV5-1|TRBJ2-2
ASSPPIDGAALARELF
>TRBV5-1|TRBJ2-1
ASGALAGDNEQF
>TRBV3-1|TRBJ1-1
ASSQSEVRTEAF
>TRBV3-1|TRBJ1-3
ASSQARQLTNTIY
>TRBV29-1|TRBJ2-1
SVRGGGPYNEQF
>TRBV10-2|TRBJ2-3
ASSAPQAQY
>TRBV21-1|TRBJ2-3
ASSKEILQGRRDTQY
>TRBV7-6|TRBJ2-7
ASSGAGNYEQY
>TRBV18|TRBJ2-4
ASSPPSGVAENIQY
>TRBV7-2|TRBJ1-1
ASSLVQGVGSEAF
>TRBV19|TRBJ2-3
ATKVSGADTQY
>TRBV27|TRBJ2-1
ASSLGVSPYNEQF